The entry that follows covers one TCR beta chain sequence. The sample belongs to a study of blood T cells in healthy people across ages. The germline V and J ends were trimmed by 0 bases and 0 bases, with 6 bases remaining between them. Germline CDR1 and CDR2: LGHDT and YNNKEL (reference sequence). CDR3 length: 14 amino acids. The second PCR ran about 6 to 11 cycles with a sample-barcoded 5' primer and J-beta primers. TCRdb analysed the 5' RACE reads with MiXCR anew, one entry per CDR3 protein. The sample records 1 million or so distinct CDR3 sequences, under 55% being singletons. Total RNA extracted from each sample amounted to at least 6 micrograms.

The sequencing input was blood. The V call is TRBV3-1, the J call TRBJ2-7, with D possibly matching TRBD2 (5 bases). The sequence was collected from a woman between 55 and 75 years old in good health. The DNA of the CDR3 is TGTGCCAGCAGCCAAGAAGACTACTCCTACGAGCAGTACTTC. Residues: CASSQEDYSYEQYF.